This T cell receptor beta chain was sequenced in a study of naive and memory T cell subsets. Whole blood, 2 to 2.5 ml, came from adult healthy volunteers. An oligonucleotide containing a UMI was ligated to the 3' end of TCR cDNA. This clonotype was counted ten times or more. CDR1 is SQVTM and CDR2 is ANQGSEA in the germline V gene. V lost 6 bases, J lost 2 bases, and 6 bases stayed unmatched. The CDR3 has 15 amino acids. For blood and skin samples, reverse transcription used TCR alpha and beta constant primers. Four PCR rounds used nested alpha and beta constant region primers plus the SP2 primer. TCRdb reanalysed the 5' RACE reads using MiXCR and keeps one entry per CDR3 protein. The sample records tens of thousands of distinct CDR3 sequences, approximately 3.9% being singletons.

This sequence joins TRBV29-1 and TRBJ2-6; 8 bases match TRBD2. This receptor was identified in a male donor in good health. The CDR3 protein is CSVRDSGTGANVLTF. CDR3 sequence (DNA): TGCAGCGTGCGGGATAGCGGGACTGGGGCCAACGTCCTGACTTTC.